The subject of this entry is one T cell receptor beta chain. Its antigen specificity is not known. At one boundary the junction diverges from the germline segment, which might be a read error. Looking up the germline V gene yields CDR1 MGHRA and CDR2 YSYEKL. From the cysteine up to the phenylalanine, the CDR3 has a length of 17 residues. Only the CDR3 part of the read is kept: 51 bases, read in frame from the first base. This specimen comes from a study of sequential checkpoint blockade in melanoma (dated by TCRdb to about 2019). The study in broad terms: Using 1:1 randomization, the trial assigned patients either to first-line nivolumab followed by ipilimumab (arm A) or to ipilimumab followed by nivolumab (arm B). Maintenance nivolumab was given following each of the two trial sequences.

General conclusions and limits of the study: Larger, independent patient cohorts are needed to validate the response-prediction model that combines TCR metrics and mutation burden.

This specimen's treatment or condition label, interpreted: randomized to nivolumab then ipilimumab (arm A) or the reverse (arm B). No trial patient had received prior DNA-damaging chemotherapy. Thawed PBMCs were sorted on a FACS Aria II flow cytometer to isolate live CD3+CD8+ cells negative for CD19 and CD56. The samples were obtained from melanoma patients enrolled in CheckMate 064, an open-label, randomized phase II trial testing sequential checkpoint blockade. Peripheral blood mononuclear cells were collected by leukapheresis, purified using Ficoll-Paque, and frozen in human serum containing roughly 10% DMSO. Purity of sorted blood CD3+CD8+ cells was verified at >95% immediately after sorting, followed by DNA extraction. TCRbeta CDR3 regions were immunosequenced from genomic DNA with the immunoSEQ Assay. Before high-throughput sequencing, the genomic DNA was amplified using bias-controlled multiplex PCR. Under the source paper's analysis protocol: To quantify the absolute abundance of each unique TCRbeta CDR3 region, the sequences were collapsed and filtered. Clonality, defined as 1 minus Pielou's evenness, was calculated using only productive rearrangements. A previously published method was used to identify clones with significantly greater frequencies in on-treatment samples than in baseline samples. TCRdb mirrors the immuneACCESS table, restricted to in-frame sequences. Some clones are absent from its copies; in checked studies, under half trace to an unresolved V gene, and the reason for the others is unknown. V, J and clone size are taken as reported in that table, and D and trimming were inferred from the DNA itself. For this sample there are tens of thousands of clones; approximately 84% appear just once. The top ten clonotypes cover 5.5% to 7% of the sample.

Source: CD8+ T cells sorted from blood (inferred from file names), taken from a patient given nivolumab and ipilimumab in sequence. The chain is assembled from TRBV4-1 and TRBJ1-5; 7 bases in the junction line up with TRBD1. The TCR was taken from a human donor with melanoma. The CDR3 here reads CVSSHEQGRFGNQPQHF. The DNA sequence is as follows: TGCGTCAGCAGCCACGAACAGGGGCGATTCGGCAATCAGCCCCAGCATTTT.